These 23 T cell receptor beta chains were sequenced from one sample in a study of OX40 agonist ivuxolimab in advanced cancers. The library came from the immunoSEQ multiplex PCR assay. TCRdb obtained this table from immuneACCESS and retained in-frame rearrangements with V and J assigned. These tables miss some clones; where compared with another copy, unresolved V genes account for less than half of the shortfall, and the remainder is unexplained. For this sample the table gives approximately 65,000 clones, of which approximately 89% were detected only once. The top ten clones comprise about 1.1% of the sample. This material consisted of CD4+ or CD8+ T cells sorted from blood, taken in a trial of the OX40 agonist ivuxolimab. The source of these receptors is an adult with an advanced solid tumor such as melanoma, head and neck, liver or kidney cancer.

The chain links TRBV19 to TRBJ2-3, with TRBD1 identical over 9 bases. The V gene end was trimmed by 5 bases and the J gene end by 6 bases; junction bases not matched to a gene: 15. CDR3 length: 17 amino acids. From germline, CDR1 is LNHDA and CDR2 SQIVND (reference sequence). The CDR3 DNA follows: TGTGCCAGTAGTTCTGGCTACCTCACAGGGGGCAGGGATACGCAGTATTTT. Amino acids: CASSSGYLTGGRDTQYF.

The gene calls are TRBV27 and TRBJ1-2; 8 positions agree with TRBD1. Germline CDR1 is MNHEY and CDR2 is SMNVEV (reference sequence). CDR3 length: 14 residues. V shed 5 bases and J 3 bases; nucleotides not matched to a gene: 5. The CDR3 spells CASSRQGSYYGYTF. The DNA for the CDR3 is TGTGCCAGCAGTCGACAGGGGTCGTACTATGGCTACACCTTC.

The V gene is TRBV7-3, the J gene TRBJ2-2; D remains unclear. The CDR3 is 14 residues long. Germline V lookup: CDR1 SGHTA, CDR2 FQGTGA. V dropped 2 bases and J dropped 5 bases, with 9 bases sitting between them. The CDR3 sequence: CASSLLLGTGELFF. As DNA, the CDR3 is TGTGCCAGCAGCTTACTCTTAGGGACCGGGGAGCTGTTTTTT.

The rearrangement joins TRBV5-5 to TRBJ2-2, with D possibly TRBD1 on 6 matching bases. Trimming left V 2 bases short and J 2 bases short, with 10 bases between. The CDR3 has 15 amino acids. CDR1 and CDR2 from the germline V gene are SGHKS and YYEKEE (reference sequence). The CDR3 sequence: CASSFGGLNTGELFF. In DNA, the CDR3 is TGTGCCAGCAGCTTTGGGGGCCTCAACACCGGGGAGCTGTTTTTT.

The chain is built from TRBV27 and TRBJ2-3; no clear D. The V end was cut by 5 bases, the J end by 3 bases, with 12 bases between. Germline lookup yields CDR1 MNHEY and CDR2 SMNVEV (reference sequence). This CDR3 region has 14 residues. The CDR3 bases are TGTGCCAGCAGTCGTGAAACCCTAACAGATACGCAGTATTTT. As protein: CASSRETLTDTQYF.

This sequence joins TRBV9 and TRBJ2-1; D uncertain. Germline V gives CDR1 SGDLS, CDR2 YYNGEE. The CDR3 is 12 residues long. Trimming shortened V by 7 bases and J by 6 bases, and 11 bases separated the two germline ends. CDR3 sequence (DNA): TGTGCCAGCGGGGAAGGGATCAATGAGCAGTTCTTC. Its protein is CASGEGINEQFF.

The rearrangement links TRBV15 to TRBJ1-2; the D gene is possibly TRBD1 (6 bases). V lost 1 base to trimming and J lost 4 bases, with 10 bases between them. Per the germline V gene, CDR1 is LNHNV and CDR2 is YYDKDF (reference sequence). This CDR3 contains 14 residues. CDR3 DNA sequence: TGTGCCACCAGCAGAGCAAGGGGGGGCTATGGCTACACCTTC. It codes for CATSRARGGYGYTF.

This chain connects TRBV9 to TRBJ2-7; no clear D gene. Germline V gives CDR1 SGDLS, CDR2 YYNGEE. V shed 4 bases and J shed 3 bases, with 17 bases lying between them. The CDR3 runs 15 residues. Here the CDR3 reads CASSPDPHSNYEQYF. The CDR3 region has the DNA TGTGCCAGCAGCCCCGACCCCCATTCGAACTACGAGCAGTACTTC.

The chain combines TRBV4-3 with TRBJ2-6; D unresolved. The germline V gene has CDR1 LGHNA and CDR2 YSLEER. The CDR3 loop spans 17 amino acids. V was shortened by 1 base and J by 0 bases, with 10 bases between the two germline ends. CDR3 DNA: TGCGCCAGCAGCCAAGGTATTACGTCCTCTGGGGCCAACGTCCTGACTTTC. The encoded protein is CASSQGITSSGANVLTF.

This chain links TRBV23-1 with TRBJ2-3; 12 nucleotides agree with TRBD2. TRBV23-1 is known as an ORF, though its function is uncertain. This CDR3 region has 18 residues. The V gene end was trimmed by 0 bases and the J gene end by 4 bases; junction bases not matched to a gene: 8. The CDR3 sequence is CASSQSDLLAGGPDTQYF. Written as DNA, the CDR3 is TGCGCCAGCAGTCAATCAGACTTACTAGCGGGAGGACCAGATACGCAGTATTTT.

This rearrangement joins TRBV7-8 to TRBJ1-2, with 7 bases that match TRBD1. This CDR3 comprises 13 residues. After removal of 5 bases from V and 7 bases from J, the junction contained 7 bases not matched to a gene. The germline V gene encodes CDR1 SGHVS and CDR2 FQNEAQ. CDR3 in DNA: TGTGCCAGCAGCATACAGACAGGGCTTGGCTACACCTTC. Its translation: CASSIQTGLGYTF. Filled out from reference TRBV7-8 and TRBJ1-2, the complete variable domain reads GAGVSQSPRYKVAKRGQDVALRCDPISGHVSLFWYQQALGQGPEFLTYFQNEAQLDKSGLPSDRFFAERPEGSVSTLKIQRTQQEDSAVYLCASSIQTGLGYTFGSGTRLTVV.

The rearrangement joins TRBV7-8 to TRBJ1-4; no clear D gene. The CDR3 has 14 residues. V lost 5 bases and J lost 5, with 12 bases in between. Germline CDR1 is SGHVS and CDR2 is FQNEAQ. CDR3 amino acids: CASSPAGVNEKLFF. The CDR3 DNA reads TGTGCCAGCAGCCCAGCGGGCGTCAATGAAAAACTGTTTTTT. Full variable domain (rest looked up from reference TRBV7-8 and TRBJ1-4): GAGVSQSPRYKVAKRGQDVALRCDPISGHVSLFWYQQALGQGPEFLTYFQNEAQLDKSGLPSDRFFAERPEGSVSTLKIQRTQQEDSAVYLCASSPAGVNEKLFFGSGTQLSVL.

V and J are TRBV7-2 and TRBJ2-7; TRBD2 matches 8 bases. The trim removed 5 bases at V and 3 bases at J, leaving 15 bases unmatched. CDR3 length equals 17 residues. CDR1 SGHTA and CDR2 FQGNSA come from the germline V gene. The CDR3 loop reads CASSPTSGSDNYYEQYF. The DNA for the CDR3 is TGTGCCAGCAGCCCCACGAGCGGGAGCGACAATTACTACGAGCAGTACTTC.

V and J are TRBV30 and TRBJ2-2, with 7 bases that match TRBD2. After removal of 5 bases from V and 5 bases from J, the junction contained 8 bases not matched to a gene. The CDR3 is 14 residues long. The V gene's germline CDR1 is GTSNPN and CDR2 SVGIG (reference sequence). The DNA for the CDR3 is TGTGCCTGGTTGTTAGCGGGCGGAACCGGGGAGCTGTTTTTT. This sequence encodes CAWLLAGGTGELFF. Together with reference TRBV30 and TRBJ2-2, the CDR3 gives the full variable domain: SQTIHQWPATLVQPVGSPLSLECTVEGTSNPNLYWYRQAAGRGLQLLFYSVGIGQISSEVPQNLSASRPQDRQFILSSKKLLLSDSGFYLCAWLLAGGTGELFFGEGSRLTVL.

The genes are TRBV6-1 and TRBJ2-4; TRBD2 matches 8 bases. This CDR3 region has 20 residues. After removal of 2 bases from V and 0 bases from J, the junction contained 15 bases not matched to a gene. CDR1 and CDR2 (germline): MNHNS, SASEGT. The CDR3 sequence: CASSERGGASGRLAKNIQYF. CDR3 coding DNA: TGTGCCAGCAGTGAACGCGGTGGGGCTAGCGGGCGGCTAGCCAAAAACATTCAGTACTTC.

The rearrangement links TRBV27 to TRBJ2-7, with no clear D. The CDR3 has 11 residues. Trimming pared 3 bases from V and 5 bases from J, leaving 5 bases between. The germline gives CDR1 MNHEY, CDR2 SMNVEV (reference sequence). The CDR3 nucleotides read TGTGCCAGCAGTTTTGGGCACGAGCAGTACTTC. Translated: CASSFGHEQYF.

This chain joins TRBV10-3 and TRBJ1-3; TRBD1 is a possible D gene (5 bases). From germline, CDR1 is ENHRY and CDR2 SYGVKD. This CDR3 comprises 13 residues. V lost 7 bases and J 4 bases, leaving 11 bases between the germline ends. The CDR3 is CAIKGAGGNTIYF. CDR3 nucleotide sequence: TGTGCCATCAAAGGGGCGGGAGGAAACACCATATATTTT.

The rearrangement uses TRBV5-1 and TRBJ2-7, with a tentative D call TRBD2 (6 bases). From germline, CDR1 is SGHRS and CDR2 YFSETQ. CDR3 length: 14 residues. With 0 bases removed from V and 2 bases from J, the gap between germline ends came to 9 bases. CDR3 region: CASSLAGGTYEQYF. CDR3 DNA sequence: TGCGCCAGCAGCTTGGCCGGAGGGACCTACGAGCAGTACTTC. Variable domain in full (rest from reference TRBV5-1 and TRBJ2-7): KAGVTQTPRYLIKTRGQQVTLSCSPISGHRSVSWYQQTPGQGLQFLFEYFSETQRNKGNFPGRFSGRQFSNSRSEMNVSTLELGDSALYLCASSLAGGTYEQYFGPGTRLTVT.

V is TRBV5-1 and J is TRBJ2-5, with 9 bases aligning to TRBD1. Germline trimming cut 4 bases from V and 4 bases from J; bases unmatched to any gene: 14. This CDR3 comprises 17 residues. The germline gives CDR1 SGHRS, CDR2 YFSETQ. The CDR3: CASSPGQGKRSRETQYF. DNA for the CDR3: TGCGCCAGCAGCCCTGGACAGGGGAAGAGAAGTAGAGAGACCCAGTACTTC. The whole variable domain, remainder taken from reference TRBV5-1 and TRBJ2-5, is KAGVTQTPRYLIKTRGQQVTLSCSPISGHRSVSWYQQTPGQGLQFLFEYFSETQRNKGNFPGRFSGRQFSNSRSEMNVSTLELGDSALYLCASSPGQGKRSRETQYFGPGTRLLVL.

The chain recombines TRBV5-1 with TRBJ2-7; tentative D call: TRBD1 (6 bases). CDR3 size: 13 residues. Germline V gene lookup returns CDR1 SGHRS and CDR2 YFSETQ. The V end lost 4 bases, the J end lost 5 bases, and 13 bases lay between the germline ends. The chain's CDR3 is CASSTGRDNEQYF. The DNA of the CDR3 is TGCGCCAGCAGCACCGGACGGGACAACGAGCAGTACTTC.

This clone came up once. The rearrangement uses TRBV6-5 and TRBJ2-7; the D gene is possibly TRBD2 (5 bases). This CDR3 is built from 13 residues. Trimming removed 2 bases at V and 3 bases at J, with 8 bases between. The germline V gene encodes CDR1 MNHEY and CDR2 SVGAGI. In DNA, the CDR3 is TGTGCCAGCAGTTACGGCGGGTACTACGAGCAGTACTTC. Residues: CASSYGGYYEQYF.

V is TRBV9 and J is TRBJ2-3; 10 nucleotides line up with TRBD2. The V and J ends lost 4 bases and 3 bases, in that order; junction bases with no gene match: 5. CDR3 length: 15 residues. Germline assignment: CDR1 SGDLS and CDR2 YYNGEE. CDR3: CASSLPSGSTDTQYF. CDR3 bases: TGTGCCAGCAGCCTCCCTAGCGGGAGTACAGATACGCAGTATTTT.

This rearrangement joins TRBV30 to TRBJ1-1; TRBD1 aligns across 7 bases. The CDR3 is 14 residues long. V dropped 2 bases and J dropped 0; count of bases not matched to a gene: 3. The germline V gene has CDR1 GTSNPN and CDR2 SVGIG (reference sequence). In DNA form, the CDR3 reads TGTGCCTGGAGTTTGGGACAGCTGAACACTGAAGCTTTCTTT. Translated, it gives CAWSLGQLNTEAFF.